This T cell receptor beta chain was identified in a study of blood T cell repertoires in COVID-19. The germline CDR1 and CDR2 sequences are SGHRS and YFSETQ. The CDR3 spans 15 residues. The V and J ends lost 0 bases and 1 base respectively, with 11 bases between them. Only in-frame clones appear in the TCRdb table, and some are missing; sequencing was by immunoSEQ multiplex PCR. Of approximately 470,000 clones in the sample, over 75% were seen once. Sequencing was done on a sample of peripheral blood. The source is a human donor in a cohort sampled during active COVID-19. The V gene is TRBV5-1, the J gene TRBJ2-7; TRBD1 might be the D (5 bases). The CDR3 nucleotides read TGCGCCAGCAGCTTGGGTCCAGGGAATTCCTACGAGCAGTACTTC. Translating it yields CASSLGPGNSYEQYF. Using reference TRBV5-1 and TRBJ2-7 for the parts outside the CDR3, the full variable domain is KAGVTQTPRYLIKTRGQQVTLSCSPISGHRSVSWYQQTPGQGLQFLFEYFSETQRNKGNFPGRFSGRQFSNSRSEMNVSTLELGDSALYLCASSLGPGNSYEQYFGPGTRLTVT.